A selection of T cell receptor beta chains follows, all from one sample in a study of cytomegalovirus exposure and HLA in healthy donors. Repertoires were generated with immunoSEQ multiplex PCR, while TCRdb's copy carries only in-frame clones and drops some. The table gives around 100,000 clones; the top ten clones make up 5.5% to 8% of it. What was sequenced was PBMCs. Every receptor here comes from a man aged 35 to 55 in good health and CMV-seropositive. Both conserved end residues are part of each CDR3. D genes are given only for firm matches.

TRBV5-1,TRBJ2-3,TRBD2,CASSRSGSTTDTQYF,TGCGCCAGCAGCCGTAGCGGGAGTACCACAGATACGCAGTATTTT
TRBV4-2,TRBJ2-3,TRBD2,CASSQGRGRGSSADTQYF,TGTGCCAGCAGCCAAGGGCGCGGGAGGGGGTCGAGCGCAGATACGCAGTATTTT
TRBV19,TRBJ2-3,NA,CASSRTSPRYTDTQYF,TGTGCCAGTAGTAGGACAAGTCCCAGATACACAGATACGCAGTATTTT
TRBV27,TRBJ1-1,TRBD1,CASRSTGGTEAFF,TGTGCCAGCAGATCTACAGGGGGCACTGAAGCTTTCTTT
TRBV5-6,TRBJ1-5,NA,CASSLGRNQPQHF,TGTGCCAGCAGCTTGGGGAGAAATCAGCCCCAGCATTTT
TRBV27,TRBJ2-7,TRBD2,CASSNREGRYEQYF,TGTGCCAGCAGTAACCGGGAGGGCCGGTACGAGCAGTACTTC
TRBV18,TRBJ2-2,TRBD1,CASSLRQGDTGELFF,TGTGCCAGCTCACTTAGACAGGGAGACACCGGGGAGCTGTTTTTT
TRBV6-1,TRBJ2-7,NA,CASSLPPGTYEQYF,TGTGCCAGCTCTTTACCCCCGGGGACCTACGAGCAGTACTTC
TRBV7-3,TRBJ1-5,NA,CASSPSGDQPQHF,TGTGCCAGCAGCCCGTCGGGGGATCAGCCCCAGCATTTT
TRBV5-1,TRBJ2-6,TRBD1,CASSLGGQGADGANVLTF,TGCGCCAGCAGCTTGGGCGGACAGGGGGCTGATGGGGCCAACGTCCTGACTTTC
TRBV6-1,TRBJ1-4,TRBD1,CASNRGRGEKLSF,TGTGCCAGCAACAGGGGGCGCGGTGAAAAACTGTCTTTT
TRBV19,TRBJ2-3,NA,CASSIRTADTQYF,TGTGCCAGTAGTATAAGGACAGCAGATACGCAGTATTTT
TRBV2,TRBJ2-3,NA,CASSRSPELADTQYF,TGTGCCAGCAGTAGAAGCCCGGAGCTGGCCGATACGCAGTATTTT
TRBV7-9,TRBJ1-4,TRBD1,CASSMTGLGEKLFF,TGTGCCAGCAGCATGACAGGGTTGGGTGAAAAACTGTTTTTT
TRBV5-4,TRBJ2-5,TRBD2,CASSSSSGSFATQYF,TGTGCCAGCAGCTCTTCTAGCGGGAGTTTTGCGACCCAGTACTTC
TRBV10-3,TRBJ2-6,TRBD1,CAISIGGRASGANVLTF,TGTGCCATCAGTATAGGGGGCAGGGCTTCCGGGGCCAACGTCCTGACTTTC
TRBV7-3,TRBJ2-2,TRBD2,CASSLSPRGLVLSGTTGELFF,TGTGCCAGCAGCTTAAGCCCGAGGGGACTTGTCTTAAGCGGGACCACCGGGGAGCTGTTTTTT
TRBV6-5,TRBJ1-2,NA,CASSPEGGRNYGYTF,TGTGCCAGCAGCCCGGAGGGGGGGCGGAACTATGGCTACACCTTC
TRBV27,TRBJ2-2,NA,CASSLLRDTGELFF,TGTGCCAGCAGTTTACTCCGGGACACCGGGGAGCTGTTTTTT
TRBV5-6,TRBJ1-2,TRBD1,CASSPQGQGENLYGYTF,TGTGCCAGCAGCCCACAGGGGCAAGGGGAAAACCTCTATGGCTACACCTTC
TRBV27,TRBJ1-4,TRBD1,CASSAYRGPNEKLFF,TGTGCCAGCAGTGCCTACAGGGGGCCCAATGAAAAACTGTTTTTT
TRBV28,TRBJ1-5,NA,CASSDRKQPQHF,TGTGCCAGCAGTGACAGGAAGCAGCCCCAGCATTTT
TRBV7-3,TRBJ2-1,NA,CASSLSPDYSEQFF,TGTGCCAGCAGCTTATCCCCTGACTACAGTGAGCAGTTCTTC
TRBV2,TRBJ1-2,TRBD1,CASSENGQGVNGYTF,TGTGCCAGCAGTGAAAATGGACAGGGGGTAAATGGCTACACCTTC
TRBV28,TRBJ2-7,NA,CASSSPAFGGEQYF,TGTGCCAGCAGCTCCCCCGCTTTTGGCGGCGAGCAGTACTTC
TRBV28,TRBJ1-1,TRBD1,CASSSRQGSMNTEAFF,TGTGCCAGCAGTTCGAGACAGGGGTCGATGAACACTGAAGCTTTCTTT
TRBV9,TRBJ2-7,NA,CASSVGGSSYEQYF,TGTGCCAGCAGCGTAGGTGGCAGTTCCTACGAGCAGTACTTC
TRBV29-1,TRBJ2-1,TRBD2,CSVAPGGSYNEQFF,TGCAGCGTTGCACCGGGAGGTTCCTACAATGAGCAGTTCTTC
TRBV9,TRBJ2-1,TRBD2,CASSDRTSGVSYNEQFF,TGTGCCAGCAGCGACCGGACTAGCGGGGTCTCCTACAATGAGCAGTTCTTC
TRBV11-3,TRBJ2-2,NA,CASSPGTGELFF,TGTGCCAGCAGCCCGGGGACCGGGGAGCTGTTTTTT
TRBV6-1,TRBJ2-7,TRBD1,CASSERDRVLYEQYF,TGTGCCAGCAGTGAGCGGGACAGGGTGCTCTACGAGCAGTACTTC
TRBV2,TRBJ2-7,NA,CASSGRQFYEQYF,TGTGCCAGCAGTGGTAGACAGTTCTACGAGCAGTACTTC
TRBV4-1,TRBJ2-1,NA,CASSQVAPPSVEQFF,TGCGCCAGCAGCCAAGTGGCACCGCCCTCCGTTGAGCAGTTCTTC
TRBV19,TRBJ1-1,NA,CASSIAGPSTANTEAFF,TGTGCCAGTAGTATAGCTGGGCCCTCCACCGCGAACACTGAAGCTTTCTTT
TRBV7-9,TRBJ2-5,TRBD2,CASSLLGGETQYF,TGTGCCAGCAGCTTACTCGGGGGGGAGACCCAGTACTTC
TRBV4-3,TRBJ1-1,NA,CASSSRWTEAFF,TGCGCCAGCAGCAGCCGTTGGACTGAAGCTTTCTTT
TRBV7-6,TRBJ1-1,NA,CASSLGGEEAFF,TGTGCCAGCAGCTTAGGGGGGGAAGAAGCTTTCTTT
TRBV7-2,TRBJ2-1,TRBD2,CASSPSGGAYNEQFF,TGTGCCAGCAGCCCTAGCGGGGGGGCCTACAATGAGCAGTTCTTC
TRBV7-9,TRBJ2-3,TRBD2,CASSSSSGGGTDTQYF,TGTGCCAGCAGCTCCTCTAGCGGAGGGGGCACAGATACGCAGTATTTT
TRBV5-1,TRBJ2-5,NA,CASSTLSGRGETQYF,TGCGCCAGCAGCACATTATCAGGTCGGGGAGAGACCCAGTACTTC
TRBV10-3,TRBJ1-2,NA,CAIRGHPGGGYGYTF,TGTGCCATCAGGGGACACCCTGGAGGCGGCTATGGCTACACCTTC
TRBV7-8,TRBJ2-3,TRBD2,CASSLPSGSTDTQYF,TGTGCCAGCAGCTTACCTAGCGGGAGCACAGATACGCAGTATTTT
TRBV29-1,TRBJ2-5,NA,CSVVGQGQETQYF,TGCAGCGTTGTAGGCCAGGGACAAGAGACCCAGTACTTC